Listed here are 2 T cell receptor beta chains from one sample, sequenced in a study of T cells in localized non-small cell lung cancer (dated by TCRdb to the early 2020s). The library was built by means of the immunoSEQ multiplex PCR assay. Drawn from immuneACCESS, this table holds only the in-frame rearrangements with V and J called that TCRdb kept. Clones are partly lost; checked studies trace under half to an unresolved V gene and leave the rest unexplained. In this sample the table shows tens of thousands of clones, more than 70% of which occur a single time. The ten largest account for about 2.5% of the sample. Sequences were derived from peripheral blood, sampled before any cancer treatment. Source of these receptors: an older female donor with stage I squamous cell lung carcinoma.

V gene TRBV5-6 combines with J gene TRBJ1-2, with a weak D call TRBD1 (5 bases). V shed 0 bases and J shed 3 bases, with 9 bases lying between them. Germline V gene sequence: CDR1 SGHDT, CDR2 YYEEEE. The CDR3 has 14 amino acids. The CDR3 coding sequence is TGTGCCAGCAGCTTGGTGGGGCAGGACTATGGCTACACCTTC. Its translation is CASSLVGQDYGYTF.

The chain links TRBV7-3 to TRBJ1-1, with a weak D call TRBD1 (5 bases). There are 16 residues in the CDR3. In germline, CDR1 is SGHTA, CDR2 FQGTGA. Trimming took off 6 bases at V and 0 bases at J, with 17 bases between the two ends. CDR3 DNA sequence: TGTGCCAGCAGGAGCCGGCGGGGGATCATGAACACTGAAGCTTTCTTT. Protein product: CASRSRRGIMNTEAFF.